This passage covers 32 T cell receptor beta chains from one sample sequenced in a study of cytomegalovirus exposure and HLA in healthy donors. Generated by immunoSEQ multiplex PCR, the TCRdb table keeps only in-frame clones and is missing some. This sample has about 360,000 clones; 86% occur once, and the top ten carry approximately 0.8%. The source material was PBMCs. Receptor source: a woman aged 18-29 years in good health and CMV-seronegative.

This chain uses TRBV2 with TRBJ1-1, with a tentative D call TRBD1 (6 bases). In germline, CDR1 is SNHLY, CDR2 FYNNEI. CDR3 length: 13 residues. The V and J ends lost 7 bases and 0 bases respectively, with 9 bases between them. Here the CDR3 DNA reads TGTGCCAGCAAGGGACACTTGAACACTGAAGCTTTCTTT. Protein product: CASKGHLNTEAFF.

The CDR3 nucleotides are TGTGCCTGGCAGTCGGGGAATTCTGGAAACACCATATATTTT. This gives the protein CAWQSGNSGNTIYF. This chain links TRBV30 with TRBJ1-3; D gene unclear. The germline CDR1 and CDR2 sequences are GTSNPN and SVGIG (reference sequence). The length of the CDR3 is 14 residues. V lost 5 bases and J lost 1, with 12 bases in between.

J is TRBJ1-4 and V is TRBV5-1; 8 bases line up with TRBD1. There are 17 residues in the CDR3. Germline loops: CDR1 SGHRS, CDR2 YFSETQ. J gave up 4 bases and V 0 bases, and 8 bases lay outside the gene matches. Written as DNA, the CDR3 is TGCGCCAGCAGCTTGGGGGACAGGAGCCTTTATAATGAAAAACTGTTTTTT. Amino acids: CASSLGDRSLYNEKLFF.

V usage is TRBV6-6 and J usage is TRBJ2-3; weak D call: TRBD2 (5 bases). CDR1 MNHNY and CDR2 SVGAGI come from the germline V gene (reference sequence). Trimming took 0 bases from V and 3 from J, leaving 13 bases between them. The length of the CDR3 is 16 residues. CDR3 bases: TGTGCCAGCAGTTACTCGGTCGGGGTGCCGACAGATACGCAGTATTTT. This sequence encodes CASSYSVGVPTDTQYF.

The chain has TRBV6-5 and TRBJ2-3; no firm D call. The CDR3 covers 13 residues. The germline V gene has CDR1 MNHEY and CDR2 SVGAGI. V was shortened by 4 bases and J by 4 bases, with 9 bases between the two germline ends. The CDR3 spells CASSSNFADTQYF. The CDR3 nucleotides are TGTGCCAGCAGTTCAAATTTTGCAGATACGCAGTATTTT.

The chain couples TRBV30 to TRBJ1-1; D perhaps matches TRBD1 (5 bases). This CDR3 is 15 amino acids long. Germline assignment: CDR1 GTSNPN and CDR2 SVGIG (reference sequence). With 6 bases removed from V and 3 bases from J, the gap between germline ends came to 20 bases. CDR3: CACPRGRSVDTEAFF. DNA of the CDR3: TGTGCCTGCCCAAGGGGCAGGAGTGTAGACACTGAAGCTTTCTTT.

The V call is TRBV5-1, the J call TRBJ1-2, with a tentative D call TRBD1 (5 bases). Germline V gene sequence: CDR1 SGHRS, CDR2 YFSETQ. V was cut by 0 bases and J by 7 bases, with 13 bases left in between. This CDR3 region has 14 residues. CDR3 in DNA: TGCGCCAGCAGCTTGGGCACAGGTTCTGGTGGCTACACCTTC. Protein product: CASSLGTGSGGYTF.

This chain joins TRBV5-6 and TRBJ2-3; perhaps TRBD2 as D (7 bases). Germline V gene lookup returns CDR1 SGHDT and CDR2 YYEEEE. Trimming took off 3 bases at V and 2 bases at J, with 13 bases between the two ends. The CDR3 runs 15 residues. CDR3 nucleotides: TGTGCCAGCAGCTCAAGGGGGGGCGACACAGATACGCAGTATTTT. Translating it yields CASSSRGGDTDTQYF. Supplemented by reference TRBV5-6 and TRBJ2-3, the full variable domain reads DAGVTQSPTHLIKTRGQQVTLRCSPKSGHDTVSWYQQALGQGPQFIFQYYEEEERQRGNFPDRFSGHQFPNYSSELNVNALLLGDSALYLCASSSRGGDTDTQYFGPGTRLTVL.

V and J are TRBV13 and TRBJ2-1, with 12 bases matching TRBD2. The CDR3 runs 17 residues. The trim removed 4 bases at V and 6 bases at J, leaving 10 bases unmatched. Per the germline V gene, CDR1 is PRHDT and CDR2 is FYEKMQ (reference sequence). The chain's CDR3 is CASSSKGLAGRVNEQFF. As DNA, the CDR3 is TGTGCCAGCAGCTCGAAAGGACTAGCGGGAAGGGTCAATGAGCAGTTCTTC.

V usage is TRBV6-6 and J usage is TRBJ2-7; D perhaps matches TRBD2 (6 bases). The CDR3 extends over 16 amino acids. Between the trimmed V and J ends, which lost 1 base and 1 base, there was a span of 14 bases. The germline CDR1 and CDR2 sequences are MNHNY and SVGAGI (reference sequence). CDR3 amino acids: CASSYYQGGKSYEQYF. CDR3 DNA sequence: TGTGCCAGCAGTTACTATCAGGGAGGAAAGTCCTACGAGCAGTACTTC.

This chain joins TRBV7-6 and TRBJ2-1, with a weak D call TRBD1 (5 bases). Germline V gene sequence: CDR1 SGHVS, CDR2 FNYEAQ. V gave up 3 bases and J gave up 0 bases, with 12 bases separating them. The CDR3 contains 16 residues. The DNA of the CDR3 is TGTGCCAGCAGCTTTGCCACAGGCCACTCCTACAATGAGCAGTTCTTC. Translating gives CASSFATGHSYNEQFF.

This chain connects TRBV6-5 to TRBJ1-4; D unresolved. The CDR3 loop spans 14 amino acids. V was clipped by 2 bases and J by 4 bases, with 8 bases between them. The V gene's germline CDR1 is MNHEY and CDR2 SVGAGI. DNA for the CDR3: TGTGCCAGCAGTTACGGCCGCCGTAATGAAAAACTGTTTTTT. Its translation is CASSYGRRNEKLFF.

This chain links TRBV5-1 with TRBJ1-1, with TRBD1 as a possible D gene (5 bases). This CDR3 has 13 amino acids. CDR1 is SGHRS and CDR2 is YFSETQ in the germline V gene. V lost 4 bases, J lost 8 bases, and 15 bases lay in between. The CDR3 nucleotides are TGCGCCAGCAGCCAGGCGGCAGGGTTCGAAGCTTTCTTT. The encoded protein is CASSQAAGFEAFF.

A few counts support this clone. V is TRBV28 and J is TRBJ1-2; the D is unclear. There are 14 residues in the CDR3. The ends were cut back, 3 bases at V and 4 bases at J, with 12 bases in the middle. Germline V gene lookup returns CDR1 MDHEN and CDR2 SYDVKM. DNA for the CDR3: TGTGCCAGCAGTTTGAGGGTCGGAATCTATGGCTACACCTTC. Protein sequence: CASSLRVGIYGYTF.

This chain's CDR3 is CATDPGLAYGEQFF. The CDR3 nucleotides read TGTGCCACAGACCCGGGACTAGCGTACGGTGAGCAGTTCTTC. This rearrangement joins TRBV15 to TRBJ2-1; the match to TRBD2 covers 10 bases. The trim removed 9 bases at V and 9 bases at J, leaving 11 bases unmatched. This CDR3 contains 14 residues. Germline lookup yields CDR1 LNHNV and CDR2 YYDKDF (reference sequence).

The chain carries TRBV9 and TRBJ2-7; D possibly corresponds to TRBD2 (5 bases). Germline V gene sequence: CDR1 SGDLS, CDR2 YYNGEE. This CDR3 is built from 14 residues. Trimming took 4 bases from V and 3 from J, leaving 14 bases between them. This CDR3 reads CASSLRESGYEQYF. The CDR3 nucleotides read TGTGCCAGCAGCCTCCGCGAGAGCGGCTACGAGCAGTACTTC.

The CDR3 reads CASSSRLAGVNEQFF. The CDR3 DNA is TGTGCCAGCAGCTCCCGGCTCGCGGGAGTAAATGAGCAGTTCTTC. This chain joins TRBV7-9 and TRBJ2-1; 7 bases are shared with TRBD2. There are 15 residues in the CDR3. Trimming removed 4 bases from V and 7 bases from J; junction bases left unmatched: 10. Germline V gene data show CDR1 as SEHNR and CDR2 as FQNEAQ (reference sequence).

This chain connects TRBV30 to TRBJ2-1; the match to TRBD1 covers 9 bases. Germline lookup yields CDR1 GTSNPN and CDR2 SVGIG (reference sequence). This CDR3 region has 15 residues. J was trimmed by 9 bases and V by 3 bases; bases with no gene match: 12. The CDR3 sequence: CAWSTGTGRYGEQFF. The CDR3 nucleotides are TGTGCCTGGAGCACCGGGACAGGGAGATATGGTGAGCAGTTCTTC. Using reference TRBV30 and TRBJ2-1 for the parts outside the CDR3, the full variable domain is SQTIHQWPATLVQPVGSPLSLECTVEGTSNPNLYWYRQAAGRGLQLLFYSVGIGQISSEVPQNLSASRPQDRQFILSSKKLLLSDSGFYLCAWSTGTGRYGEQFFGPGTRLTVL.

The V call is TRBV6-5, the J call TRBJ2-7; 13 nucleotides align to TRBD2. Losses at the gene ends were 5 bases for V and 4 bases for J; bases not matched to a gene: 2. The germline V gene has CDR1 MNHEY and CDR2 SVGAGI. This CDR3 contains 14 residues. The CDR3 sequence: CASSAGLAGYEQYF. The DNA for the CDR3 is TGTGCCAGCAGTGCGGGACTAGCGGGGTACGAGCAGTACTTC.

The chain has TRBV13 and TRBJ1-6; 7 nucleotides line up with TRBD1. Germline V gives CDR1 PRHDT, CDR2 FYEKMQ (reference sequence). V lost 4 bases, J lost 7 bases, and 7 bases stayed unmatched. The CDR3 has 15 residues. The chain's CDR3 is CASSYRDRPNSPLHF. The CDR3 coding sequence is TGTGCCAGCAGCTATCGGGACAGACCAAATTCACCCCTCCACTTT.

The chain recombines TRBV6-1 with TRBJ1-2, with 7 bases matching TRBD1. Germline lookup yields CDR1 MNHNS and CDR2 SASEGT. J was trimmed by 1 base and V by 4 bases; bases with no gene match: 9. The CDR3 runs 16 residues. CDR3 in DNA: TGTGCCAGCAGTGGGCCAGGACAGGTCGGTAACTATGGCTACACCTTC. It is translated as CASSGPGQVGNYGYTF.

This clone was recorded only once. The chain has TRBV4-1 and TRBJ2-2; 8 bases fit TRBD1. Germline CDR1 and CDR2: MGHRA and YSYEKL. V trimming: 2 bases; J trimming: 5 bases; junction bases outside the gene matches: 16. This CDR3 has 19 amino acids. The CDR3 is CASSQTGTTGGRSTGELFF. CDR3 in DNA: TGCGCCAGCAGCCAAACTGGTACTACAGGGGGAAGGAGTACCGGGGAGCTGTTTTTT.

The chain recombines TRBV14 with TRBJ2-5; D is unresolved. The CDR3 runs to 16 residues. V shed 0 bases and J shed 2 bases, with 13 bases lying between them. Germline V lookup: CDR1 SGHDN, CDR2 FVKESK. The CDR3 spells CASSQEAYSSQETQYF. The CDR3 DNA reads TGTGCCAGCAGCCAAGAAGCATACAGTTCGCAAGAGACCCAGTACTTC.

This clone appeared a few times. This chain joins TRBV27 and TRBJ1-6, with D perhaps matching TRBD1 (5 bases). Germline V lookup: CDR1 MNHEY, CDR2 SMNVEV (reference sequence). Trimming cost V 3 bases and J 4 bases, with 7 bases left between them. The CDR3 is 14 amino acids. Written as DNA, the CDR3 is TGTGCCAGCAGTTTCCCAGGGTATAATTCACCCCTCCACTTT. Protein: CASSFPGYNSPLHF.

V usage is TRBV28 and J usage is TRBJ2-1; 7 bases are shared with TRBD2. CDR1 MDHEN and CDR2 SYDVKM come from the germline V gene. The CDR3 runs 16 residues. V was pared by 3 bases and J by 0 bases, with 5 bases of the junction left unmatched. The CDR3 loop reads CASSFVPSGSYNEQFF. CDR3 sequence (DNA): TGTGCCAGCAGTTTTGTTCCTAGCGGCTCCTACAATGAGCAGTTCTTC.

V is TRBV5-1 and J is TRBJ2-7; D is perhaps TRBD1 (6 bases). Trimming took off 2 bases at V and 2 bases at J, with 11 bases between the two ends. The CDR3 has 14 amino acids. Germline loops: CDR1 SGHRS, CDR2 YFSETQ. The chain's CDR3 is CASSFGDRTYEQYF. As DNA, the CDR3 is TGCGCCAGCAGCTTCGGTGACAGGACCTACGAGCAGTACTTC.

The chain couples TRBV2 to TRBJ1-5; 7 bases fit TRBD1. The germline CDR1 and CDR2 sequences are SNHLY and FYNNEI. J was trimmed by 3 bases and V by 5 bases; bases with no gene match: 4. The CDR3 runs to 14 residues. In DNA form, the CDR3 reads TGTGCCAGCAGTCGACAGGGTGACAATCAGCCCCAGCATTTT. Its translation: CASSRQGDNQPQHF.

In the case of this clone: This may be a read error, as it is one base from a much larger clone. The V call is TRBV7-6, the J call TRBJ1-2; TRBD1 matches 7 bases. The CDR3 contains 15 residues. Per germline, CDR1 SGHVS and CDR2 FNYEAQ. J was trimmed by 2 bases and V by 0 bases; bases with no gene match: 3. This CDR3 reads CASSLAPTGNYGYTF. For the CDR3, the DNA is TGTGCCAGCAGCTTAGCCCCGACAGGGAACTATGGCTACACCTTC. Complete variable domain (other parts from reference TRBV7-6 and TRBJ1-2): GAGVSQSPRYKVTKRGQDVALRCDPISGHVSLYWYRQALGQGPEFLTYFNYEAQQDKSGLPNDRFSAERPEGSISTLTIQRTEQRDSAMYRCASSLAPTGNYGYTFGSGTRLTVV.

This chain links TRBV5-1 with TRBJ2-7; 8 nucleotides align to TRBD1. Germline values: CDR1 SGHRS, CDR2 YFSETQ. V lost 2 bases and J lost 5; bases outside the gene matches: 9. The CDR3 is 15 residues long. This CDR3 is CASSLFGQGQDEQYF. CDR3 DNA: TGCGCCAGCAGCTTATTTGGACAGGGACAGGACGAGCAGTACTTC.

The CDR3 DNA is TGTGCCAGCAGTGAGATCCAGGGGGCCTACAATGAGCAGTTCTTC. Translation: CASSEIQGAYNEQFF. This sequence joins TRBV6-1 and TRBJ2-1; the match to TRBD1 covers 7 bases. V lost 3 bases to trimming and J lost 2 bases; unmatched junction nucleotides: 4. Germline V gives CDR1 MNHNS, CDR2 SASEGT. The CDR3 has 15 residues.

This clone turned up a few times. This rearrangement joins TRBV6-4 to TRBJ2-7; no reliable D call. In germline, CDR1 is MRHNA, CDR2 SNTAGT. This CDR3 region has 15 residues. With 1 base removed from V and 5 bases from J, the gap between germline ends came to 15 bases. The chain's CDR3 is CASSDYTPLTNEQYF. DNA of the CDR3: TGTGCCAGCAGTGACTATACACCCCTCACAAACGAGCAGTACTTC.

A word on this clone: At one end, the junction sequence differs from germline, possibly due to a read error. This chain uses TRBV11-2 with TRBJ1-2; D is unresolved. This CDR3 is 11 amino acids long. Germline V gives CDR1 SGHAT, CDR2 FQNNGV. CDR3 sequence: CASSLEVTRRF. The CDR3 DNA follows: TGTGCCAGCAGCTTAGAAGTTACTAGACGGTTC.